The sequence of this TCR beta chain was determined in a study of blood T cell repertoires in COVID-19. Repertoires were generated with immunoSEQ multiplex PCR, while TCRdb's copy carries only in-frame clones and drops some. Of around 70,000 clones listed, 90% to 95% are singletons. Losses at the gene ends were 4 bases for V and 1 base for J; bases not matched to a gene: 4. Germline V gene lookup returns CDR1 SGHRS and CDR2 YFSETQ. The CDR3 is 15 amino acids. V usage is TRBV5-1 and J usage is TRBJ2-7; TRBD2 aligns across 11 bases. The TCR comes from a human donor in a cohort sampled during active COVID-19. The specimen sequenced was peripheral blood. CDR3 coding DNA: TGCGCCAGCAGCAAACTAGCGGGGGCGTCCTACGAGCAGTACTTC. As protein: CASSKLAGASYEQYF.